This T cell receptor beta chain derives from a study of blood T cell repertoires in COVID-19. At the level of the study: The analysed material was cDNA or gDNA that came from T cells, B-cell-depleted T cells, or PBMCs.

Methods used by the authors: Researchers report that nucleated cell counts were estimated from reference gene primer amplification. Clones were sequenced by immunoSEQ multiplex PCR, and TCRdb holds only the in-frame ones, with some missing. V and J calls and clone size are given by that table; D and trimming were obtained from the DNA. In the table there are under 100,000 clones, 70% to 90% of which are singletons. Germline V gene data show CDR1 as SNHLY and CDR2 as FYNNEI. V shed 6 bases, J shed 6 bases, and the junction held 6 bases outside the gene matches. The CDR3 is 14 residues long. The sequenced sample consisted of peripheral blood. The V gene is TRBV2, the J gene TRBJ1-4; TRBD1 matches 8 bases. The TCR was taken from a man aged 50 or older with active COVID-19. The CDR3 loop is CASRSGTGDEKLFF. CDR3 DNA: TGTGCCAGCAGAAGCGGGACAGGCGATGAAAAACTGTTTTTT. Complete variable domain (other parts from reference TRBV2 and TRBJ1-4): EPEVTQTPSHQVTQMGQEVILRCVPISNHLYFYWYRQILGQKVEFLVSFYNNEISEKSEIFDDQFSVERPDGSNFTLKIRSTKLEDSAMYFCASRSGTGDEKLFFGSGTQLSVL.